The subject of this entry is one TCR beta chain. The data originate from a study of OX40 agonist ivuxolimab in advanced cancers. Study-level information: Dose-escalation patients' cancers were hepatocellular carcinoma, melanoma, renal cell or head and neck cancer. Aged about 20 to 80 with a mean of 60 years, they were around 85% male.

The data were produced by immunoSEQ multiplex PCR, yet TCRdb's version contains in-frame clones alone and is incomplete. The sample contains fewer than 120,000 clones, around 90% of which appear only once. J was trimmed by 2 bases and V by 6 bases; bases with no gene match: 10. The CDR3 sequence is 16 residues long. CDR1 and CDR2 (germline): SGHVS, FQNEAQ. The chain couples TRBV7-8 to TRBJ2-3; 8 bases match TRBD1. The source was CD4+ or CD8+ T cells sorted from blood, collected in a trial of the OX40 agonist ivuxolimab. This TCR came from an adult with an advanced solid tumor such as melanoma, head and neck, liver or kidney cancer. The CDR3 region is CASSRYMGQDTDTQYF. CDR3 DNA sequence: TGTGCCAGCAGTCGCTATATGGGACAGGACACAGATACGCAGTATTTT.